The sample holds a few counts of the clone carrying this TCR beta chain. Its antigen is as yet unknown. PCR involved 60 Vbeta and 13 Jbeta primers. Clones were sequenced by immunoSEQ multiplex PCR, and TCRdb holds only the in-frame ones, with some missing. The sample records 140,000 to 150,000 clones, roughly 79% being singletons. These data belong to a study of cytomegalovirus exposure and HLA in healthy donors. Across the study: A prior analysis found roughly 100 million unique TCR beta sequences from 150 million to 200 million T cells.

General study points: In a later analysis, TCR beta V- and J-gene trimming was associated with a missense DCLRE1C variant. In vitro testing confirmed three CMV-associated chains as specific for CMV antigens. Most TCRs appeared rarely, but some public TCRs recurred in many donors.

The CDR3 sequence is 17 residues long. The trim removed 3 bases at V and 4 bases at J, leaving 6 bases unmatched. Germline V CDR1 and CDR2: SGHTA, FQGTGA. The sequencing input was PBMCs. This TCR came from a woman aged 40 to 55 in good health and CMV-seropositive. The rearrangement joins TRBV7-3 to TRBJ2-2; TRBD2 matches 12 bases. The CDR3 is CASSFLAGGPATGELFF. Here the CDR3 DNA reads TGTGCCAGCAGCTTTCTAGCGGGGGGGCCGGCCACCGGGGAGCTGTTTTTT.